This TCR beta chain was profiled in a study of cytomegalovirus exposure and HLA in healthy donors. In regard to this clone: The antigen remains unidentified.

The CDR3 is 18 amino acids. Germline V gives CDR1 SGHRS, CDR2 YFSETQ. V shed 3 bases, J shed 3 bases, and the junction held 5 bases outside the gene matches. PCR involved 60 Vbeta and 13 Jbeta primers. Sequencing was performed with immunoSEQ multiplex PCR; in TCRdb, only in-frame clones are kept and a portion is missing. The sample has 150,000 to 200,000 clones, about 72% seen once. Findings of the study overall: Reported findings show TCR beta sequences accurately forecast HLA-A and HLA-B alleles in most subjects. TCR sequences were mostly rare, though some public TCRs occurred in many donors.

The specimen was PBMCs. V and J are TRBV5-1 and TRBJ2-2; 16 bases align to TRBD2. The TCR was taken from a human donor in good health. CDR3 region: CASSSGLAGGPDTGELFF. The CDR3 DNA is TGCGCCAGCAGCTCGGGACTAGCGGGGGGGCCGGACACCGGGGAGCTGTTTTTT.